This T cell receptor beta chain was identified in a study of blood T cell repertoires in COVID-19. TCRdb's copy holds only in-frame clones and misses some; the assay was immunoSEQ multiplex PCR. Among 180,000 or so clones listed, about four fifths were seen once. The CDR3 spans 13 residues. Trimming cost V 3 bases and J 6 bases, with 11 bases left between them. CDR1 and CDR2 (germline): MNHEY, SMNVEV (reference sequence). Recruited during active infection, patients (from Seattle) were subsequently followed longitudinally. The sequence came from a woman between 40 and 55 years old with COVID-19, enrolled during active disease. The rearrangement links TRBV27 to TRBJ1-2, with D perhaps matching TRBD1 (5 bases). The source material was peripheral blood. The CDR3 DNA is TGTGCCAGCAGTTTGTCTGACAGAGATGGCTACACCTTC. It codes for CASSLSDRDGYTF.